The 25 T cell receptor beta chains reported below all come from one sample, sequenced in a study of T cell responses to AZD1222 COVID-19 vaccine. Method: immunoSEQ multiplex PCR; TCRdb's copy keeps in-frame clones and lacks some. The top ten clones hold 3.5% of a sample with about 120,000 clones, more than 75% of them seen once. The sample in question was peripheral blood, obtained 28 days after the second AZD1222 dose. All receptors derive from an adult who received the AZD1222 COVID-19 vaccine.

This chain joins TRBV4-2 and TRBJ1-6; no definite D call. Trimming cost V 1 base and J 9 bases, with 16 bases left between them. Germline CDR1 reads LGHNA; CDR2 reads YNFKEQ. This CDR3 comprises 16 residues. The CDR3 here is CASSQGRTESLSPLHF. For the CDR3, the DNA is TGTGCCAGCAGCCAAGGCAGGACGGAGAGTCTTTCACCCCTCCACTTT.

The V gene is TRBV29-1, the J gene TRBJ1-6; 7 bases map to TRBD1. The V gene's germline CDR1 is SQVTM and CDR2 ANQGSEA. V was pared by 5 bases and J by 5 bases, with 3 bases of the junction left unmatched. The CDR3 has 13 residues. The CDR3 loop reads CSVSQGDNSPLHF. Here the CDR3 DNA reads TGCAGCGTTTCGCAGGGGGATAATTCACCCCTCCACTTT.

V gene TRBV3-1 (or the pseudogene TRBV3-2) combines with J gene TRBJ1-1; 9 nucleotides match TRBD1. The CDR3 contains 18 residues. The V gene's germline CDR1 is LGHDT and CDR2 YNNKEL (reference sequence). The V segment lost 0 bases and the J segment 4 bases; nucleotides outside the gene matches: 12. CDR3 sequence (DNA): TGTGCCAGCAGCCAAGATAATAGGTCGGGACAGGGAACCACTGAAGCTTTCTTT. Residues: CASSQDNRSGQGTTEAFF.

J is TRBJ1-2 and V is TRBV6-5; no clear D gene. V lost 0 bases to trimming and J lost 4 bases, with 12 bases between them. This CDR3 has 15 amino acids. CDR1 MNHEY and CDR2 SVGAGI come from the germline V gene. The CDR3 DNA is TGTGCCAGCAGTTACTCGAGGCTATTGGGCTATGGCTACACCTTC. Its protein product is CASSYSRLLGYGYTF.

This chain links TRBV9 with TRBJ1-2, with D possibly being TRBD1 (5 bases). In germline, CDR1 is SGDLS, CDR2 YYNGEE. This CDR3 has 13 amino acids. Deletions cut 0 bases from V and 2 bases from J, with 5 bases between. Written as DNA, the CDR3 is TGTGCCAGCAGCGTAGGGGGGAACTATGGCTACACCTTC. It encodes CASSVGGNYGYTF.

This sequence joins TRBV28 and TRBJ1-2; maybe TRBD1 (6 bases). The CDR3 extends over 15 amino acids. Germline CDR1 and CDR2: MDHEN and SYDVKM. V was shortened by 5 bases and J by 5 bases, with 18 bases between the two germline ends. Here the CDR3 reads CASSPPTGRGYGYTF. CDR3 sequence (DNA): TGTGCCAGCAGTCCCCCCACCGGAAGGGGGTATGGCTACACCTTC.

The chain carries TRBV6-5 and TRBJ1-6, with 7 bases aligning to TRBD1. Germline V gene data show CDR1 as MNHEY and CDR2 as SVGAGI. After removal of 0 bases from V and 13 bases from J, the junction contained 9 bases not matched to a gene. The CDR3 has 15 amino acids. CDR3 sequence: CASSYSGEGGPPLHF. CDR3 DNA sequence: TGTGCCAGCAGTTACTCGGGCGAAGGGGGCCCCCCCCTCCACTTT.

CDR3 DNA sequence: TGTGCCAGCAGCTTAGCGGAAATATCCGGGGAGCTGTTTTTT. Its translation is CASSLAEISGELFF. The chain combines TRBV7-9 with TRBJ2-2, with D unresolved. This CDR3 is built from 14 residues. Per the germline V gene, CDR1 is SEHNR and CDR2 is FQNEAQ (reference sequence). Trimming pared 0 bases from V and 6 bases from J, leaving 8 bases between.

This chain's CDR3 is CASSQESEVNTEAFF. For the CDR3, the DNA is TGCGCCAGCAGCCAAGAAAGCGAGGTGAACACTGAAGCTTTCTTT. The rearrangement links TRBV4-3 to TRBJ1-1; no clear D. Germline CDR1 LGHNA, CDR2 YSLEER. Trimming cost V 0 bases and J 0 bases, with 8 bases left between them. The CDR3 is 15 amino acids.

There are a few counts of this clone. The V and J genes are TRBV29-1 and TRBJ1-1, with 7 bases lining up with TRBD1. The CDR3 sequence is 13 residues long. J was trimmed by 9 bases and V by 4 bases; bases with no gene match: 11. Per germline, CDR1 SQVTM and CDR2 ANQGSEA. The CDR3 loop reads CSVGGDRAGKAFF. CDR3 coding DNA: TGCAGCGTTGGTGGAGACAGGGCGGGAAAAGCTTTCTTT.

CDR3 protein: CSVDSVVGSSGNTIYF. The DNA for the CDR3 is TGCAGCGTTGATAGCGTGGTCGGCAGCTCTGGAAACACCATATATTTT. This chain connects TRBV29-1 to TRBJ1-3, with D uncertain. Germline CDR1 is SQVTM and CDR2 is ANQGSEA. This CDR3 is built from 16 residues. V was pared by 3 bases and J by 0 bases, with 15 bases between.

The gene calls are TRBV15 and TRBJ1-3; weak D call: TRBD1 (6 bases). The V gene's germline CDR1 is LNHNV and CDR2 YYDKDF (reference sequence). Trimming pared 0 bases from V and 14 bases from J, leaving 11 bases between. The CDR3 length is 12 residues. Here the CDR3 DNA reads TGTGCCACCAGCAGAGAAGGGGGGGCCTTATATTTT. Translation: CATSREGGALYF.

The chain joins TRBV27 to TRBJ2-6; no clear D. CDR3 length equals 17 residues. Per germline, CDR1 MNHEY and CDR2 SMNVEV (reference sequence). Trimming removed 2 bases from V and 0 bases from J, with 11 bases in between. DNA for the CDR3: TGTGCCAGCAGTTTAGGGTCAGGCGCCTCTGGGGCCAACGTCCTGACTTTC. Amino acid sequence: CASSLGSGASGANVLTF.

The chain joins TRBV3-1 (or the pseudogene TRBV3-2) to TRBJ1-4, with D possibly matching TRBD1 (5 bases). The V end lost 4 bases, the J end lost 5 bases, and 11 bases lay between the germline ends. CDR3 length equals 14 residues. Per the germline V gene, CDR1 is LGHDT and CDR2 is YNNKEL (reference sequence). Written as DNA, the CDR3 is TGTGCCAGCAGCCCGGGGACTTTCAATGAAAAACTGTTTTTT. The encoded protein is CASSPGTFNEKLFF.

The chain joins TRBV6-5 to TRBJ2-2, with TRBD2 matching 13 bases. The CDR3 extends over 15 amino acids. The germline V gene has CDR1 MNHEY and CDR2 SVGAGI. J was trimmed by 5 bases and V by 6 bases; bases with no gene match: 3. The CDR3 reads CASRRTSGRTGELFF. The CDR3 DNA reads TGTGCCAGCAGACGGACTAGCGGGAGAACCGGGGAGCTGTTTTTT.

V usage is TRBV21-1 and J usage is TRBJ1-1. TRBV21-1 is deemed a pseudogene. The CDR3 is made up of 16 amino acids. CDR3 DNA sequence: TGTGCCACCAGGGACCTACCACCACCCAGGAACACTGAAGCTTTCTTT. Translation gives CATRDLPPPRNTEAFF.

This clone has only one observation. V is TRBV5-4 and J is TRBJ1-1; maybe TRBD1 (6 bases). Germline-derived CDR1 and CDR2 are SGHNT and YYREEE (reference sequence). The V gene lost 0 bases and the J gene lost 0 bases, with 12 bases spanning the gap. The CDR3 totals 16 residues. In nucleotides, the CDR3 is TGTGCCAGCAGCTTGGGGCTGGGGGCTATGAACACTGAAGCTTTCTTT. It translates to CASSLGLGAMNTEAFF.

This sequence joins TRBV7-3 and TRBJ1-2; D might be TRBD1 (6 bases). CDR1 SGHTA and CDR2 FQGTGA come from the germline V gene. The CDR3 loop spans 14 amino acids. Deletions cut 2 bases from V and 5 bases from J, with 12 bases between. DNA of the CDR3: TGTGCCAGCAGCTTAGGGGGGCCCAGGTATGGCTACACCTTC. It encodes CASSLGGPRYGYTF.

The V call is TRBV30, the J call TRBJ2-2; the D gene is possibly TRBD1 (6 bases). CDR1 is GTSNPN and CDR2 is SVGIG in the germline V gene (reference sequence). V lost 4 bases to trimming and J lost 9 bases, with 9 bases between them. The CDR3 is made up of 11 amino acids. The CDR3 region has the DNA TGTGCCTGGAATCAGGGGCGGGAGCTGTTTTTT. Its protein is CAWNQGRELFF.

CDR3 sequence reads: CATSDSKTGGRYNEQFF. The CDR3 nucleotides read TGTGCCACCAGTGATTCAAAGACAGGGGGCAGATACAATGAGCAGTTCTTC. The chain uses TRBV24-1 and TRBJ2-1; 10 bases are shared with TRBD1. V lost 2 bases and J lost 4; bases outside the gene matches: 7. The germline CDR1 and CDR2 sequences are KGHDR and SFDVKD. The CDR3 has 17 residues.

This clone was observed a handful of times. The rearrangement uses TRBV7-3 and TRBJ1-1; 7 nucleotides line up with TRBD1. CDR3 length: 14 residues. The V segment lost 5 bases and the J segment 5 bases; nucleotides outside the gene matches: 8. Germline V gene sequence: CDR1 SGHTA, CDR2 FQGTGA. The CDR3 loop reads CASSPQQGWTEAFF. The CDR3 bases are TGTGCCAGCAGCCCCCAACAGGGGTGGACTGAAGCTTTCTTT.

The V gene is TRBV6-2 or TRBV6-3, the J gene TRBJ2-5; 8 bases align to TRBD1. Trimming cost V 0 bases and J 2 bases; bases outside gene matches: 11. The CDR3 covers 18 residues. The germline V gene has CDR1 MNHEY and CDR2 SVGEGT. The CDR3 DNA reads TGTGCCAGCAGTTACTCTCGGACAGGGACCACACTACAAGAGACCCAGTACTTC. It is translated as CASSYSRTGTTLQETQYF.

The chain links TRBV4-3 to TRBJ1-1; unclear D gene. The CDR3 extends over 14 amino acids. Looked up from germline, CDR1 is LGHNA and CDR2 is YSLEER. V was pared by 0 bases and J by 7 bases, with 12 bases between. The CDR3: CASSQDRASNEAFF. Here the CDR3 DNA reads TGCGCCAGCAGCCAAGATCGGGCCTCCAATGAAGCTTTCTTT.

This clone was picked up many times. This chain connects TRBV4-2 to TRBJ2-5; 9 bases are a match to TRBD2. The CDR3 spans 15 residues. V was pared by 0 bases and J by 1 base, with 0 bases of the junction left unmatched. Germline loops: CDR1 LGHNA, CDR2 YNFKEQ. CDR3 residues: CASSQERGGQETQYF. In DNA form, the CDR3 reads TGTGCCAGCAGCCAAGAGCGGGGGGGCCAAGAGACCCAGTACTTC.

The J gene is TRBJ2-2, the V gene TRBV28; 8 bases match TRBD2. J was trimmed by 9 bases and V by 8 bases; bases with no gene match: 29. The CDR3 loop spans 20 amino acids. Germline V gene data show CDR1 as MDHEN and CDR2 as SYDVKM. The DNA for the CDR3 is TGTGCCAGCGGCTACATACCCCTCGGGGGGGAGCCTTATTTTTTCCGGGAGCTGTTTTTT. It yields the protein CASGYIPLGGEPYFFRELFF.